This TCR beta chain is drawn from a study of blood T cells in healthy people across ages. CDR1 is SGHRS, CDR2 YFSETQ, per germline. V dropped 0 bases and J dropped 4 bases, with 12 bases sitting between them. The CDR3 is made up of 15 amino acids. A J-beta primer mix and a sample-barcoded 5' primer were used in a second PCR of roughly 6 to 11 cycles. Via MiXCR, TCRdb re-called the 5' RACE reads, giving one row per CDR3 protein. This sample carries 700,000 to 1,000,000 distinct CDR3 sequences, 40% to 50% of them seen once, and the ten largest clones take about a fifth. This chain uses TRBV5-1 with TRBJ2-3; D remains unclear. This clonotype originated in a man in his sixties in good health. The sequencing input was blood. DNA for the CDR3: TGCGCCAGCAGCTTGGGCGGTGTTTCGGCAGATACGCAGTATTTT. It yields the protein CASSLGGVSADTQYF.